These 16 T cell receptor beta chains originate from one sample sequenced in a study of blood T cells in healthy people across ages. It was with a sample-barcoded 5' primer and a J-beta primer mix that a second PCR of about 6 to 12 cycles was run. TCRdb re-analysed the 5' RACE reads in MiXCR, keeping a single row per CDR3 protein. The repertoire holds 700,000 to 900,000 distinct CDR3 sequences, with about 26% as singletons. A further study also used this sample, focusing on T cells of mothers and their children.

Sequencing was carried out using blood. The receptor set was obtained from a boy under 18 in good health.

This chain uses TRBV20-1 with TRBJ2-1, with TRBD2 matching 10 bases. With 6 bases clipped from V and 2 bases from J, the junction kept 7 bases outside the gene matches. The CDR3 consists of 15 residues. The germline gives CDR1 DFQATT, CDR2 SNEGSKA (reference sequence). This chain's CDR3 is CSAETSGPTYNEQFF. Here the CDR3 DNA reads TGCAGTGCGGAGACTAGCGGGCCTACCTACAATGAGCAGTTCTTC.

In this sample, this clonotype turned up a few times. The chain combines TRBV4-1 with TRBJ2-5; D ambiguous. CDR1 and CDR2 (germline): MGHRA, YSYEKL. The ends were cut back, 1 base at V and 0 bases at J, with 3 bases in the middle. This CDR3 is 13 amino acids long. The DNA for the CDR3 is TGCGCCAGCAGCCAAGTGAACCAAGAGACCCAGTACTTC. Amino acid sequence: CASSQVNQETQYF.

The chain has TRBV12-3 or TRBV12-4 and TRBJ2-7; TRBD2 is a possible D gene (5 bases). This CDR3 region has 15 residues. V lost 5 bases, J lost 0 bases, and 14 bases lay in between. The CDR3 protein is CASSPQRGYSYEQYF. The CDR3 DNA is TGTGCCAGCAGTCCACAACGCGGGTACTCCTACGAGCAGTACTTC.

This clonotype was recorded a few times. V is TRBV6-1 and J is TRBJ2-1, with 12 positions matching TRBD2. CDR1 and CDR2 (germline): MNHNS, SASEGT. The V segment lost 6 bases and the J segment 0 bases; nucleotides outside the gene matches: 6. The CDR3 is 17 amino acids. CDR3 residues: CASRGLAGGNSYNEQFF. Here the CDR3 DNA reads TGTGCCAGCAGGGGCCTAGCGGGGGGGAACTCCTACAATGAGCAGTTCTTC.

This chain links TRBV20-1 with TRBJ2-5, with 12 bases identical to TRBD2. The V and J ends lost 0 bases and 3 bases, in that order; junction bases with no gene match: 5. Germline loops: CDR1 DFQATT, CDR2 SNEGSKA (reference sequence). The CDR3 has 16 residues. CDR3 nucleotide sequence: TGCAGTGCTAGAGATAGGACTAGCGGGGCGAAAGAGACCCAGTACTTC. Amino acid sequence: CSARDRTSGAKETQYF.

The chain joins TRBV5-4 to TRBJ1-3; D is possibly TRBD1 (5 bases). The CDR3 runs to 15 residues. V lost 4 bases and J lost 0, with 11 bases in between. The germline CDR1 and CDR2 sequences are SGHNT and YYREEE (reference sequence). The CDR3 region has the DNA TGTGCCAGCAGCGAGGACGGACACTCTGGAAACACCATATATTTT. Protein sequence: CASSEDGHSGNTIYF.

The chain couples TRBV27 to TRBJ2-5; 15 bases align to TRBD2. The assigned J gene may be wrong: the sequence end matches TRBJ2-1 better. CDR1 and CDR2 (germline): MNHEY, SMNVEV (reference sequence). The length of the CDR3 is 15 residues. CDR3 in amino acids: CASSPGTSGRNEQFF. CDR3 coding DNA: TGTGCCAGCAGTCCAGGGACTAGCGGGAGGAATGAGCAGTTCTTC.

Regarding this clonotype: The junction differs from germline at one of its ends, possibly a read error. The chain joins TRBV7-9 to TRBJ2-6; a weak D match, TRBD1 (5 bases). This CDR3 has 17 amino acids. Germline V lookup: CDR1 SEHNR, CDR2 FQNEAQ (reference sequence). The CDR3 DNA reads as TGTGCCAGCAGCTTACCACAAGTCCGCTCTGGGGCCAACGTCCTGGCTTTC. Residues: CASSLPQVRSGANVLAF.

The CDR3 nucleotides are TGTGCCAGCAGCGTTACCGGGACAGGGGGCCGGGAGCAGTTCTTC. Residues: CASSVTGTGGREQFF. The chain joins TRBV11-2 to TRBJ2-1; 12 nucleotides agree with TRBD1. The germline V gene has CDR1 SGHAT and CDR2 FQNNGV. The CDR3 consists of 15 residues. After removal of 5 bases from V and 10 bases from J, the junction contained 9 bases not matched to a gene.

This clonotype was detected only a few times. The chain couples TRBV29-1 to TRBJ2-5; a weak D match, TRBD1 (6 bases). Germline V gives CDR1 SQVTM, CDR2 ANQGSEA. CDR3 length: 12 residues. With 6 bases removed from V and 5 bases from J, the gap between germline ends came to 13 bases. CDR3 residues: CSVEGVVETQYF. In nucleotides, the CDR3 is TGCAGCGTCGAGGGGGTAGTGGAGACCCAGTACTTC. Looking up the rest from reference TRBV29-1 and TRBJ2-5 gives the full variable domain: SAVISQKPSRDICQRGTSLTIQCQVDSQVTMMFWYRQQPGQSLTLIATANQGSEATYESGFVIDKFPISRPNLTFSTLTVSNMSPEDSSIYLCSVEGVVETQYFGPGTRLLVL.

The chain recombines TRBV21-1 with TRBJ1-1. TRBV21-1 is a pseudogene. The CDR3 runs to 18 residues. In DNA, the CDR3 is TGTGCCAGCAGCAAATTTCGTTACCTCACGCGCATGAACACTGAAGCTTTCTTT. Translating gives CASSKFRYLTRMNTEAFF.

This rearrangement joins TRBV28 to TRBJ2-1; D is ambiguous. The CDR3 runs to 13 residues. V gave up 7 bases and J gave up 4 bases, with 11 bases separating them. CDR1 and CDR2 (germline): MDHEN, SYDVKM. The CDR3 nucleotides are TGTGCCAGCATTCAGAATACTTACAATGAGCAGTTCTTC. It encodes CASIQNTYNEQFF.

This clonotype came up a few times. This chain links TRBV7-2 with TRBJ2-7; no definite D call. V lost 7 bases to trimming and J lost 2 bases, with 9 bases between them. The CDR3 contains 12 residues. Germline values: CDR1 SGHTA, CDR2 FQGNSA. The CDR3 region is CASTPTAYEQYF. For the CDR3, the DNA is TGTGCCAGCACACCTACCGCCTACGAGCAGTACTTC. Based on the CDR3 plus reference TRBV7-2 and TRBJ2-7, the full variable domain is GAGVSQSPSNKVTEKGKDVELRCDPISGHTALYWYRQSLGQGLEFLIYFQGNSAPDKSGLPSDRFSAERTGGSVSTLTIQRTQQEDSAVYLCASTPTAYEQYFGPGTRLTVT.

In its sample, this clonotype was seen a few times. The chain has TRBV2 and TRBJ1-1; D not resolved. There are 14 residues in the CDR3. The V end lost 3 bases, the J end lost 1 base, and 9 bases lay between the germline ends. Germline V lookup: CDR1 SNHLY, CDR2 FYNNEI. The CDR3 DNA is TGTGCCAGCAGTGATGACGGCACGAACACTGAAGCTTTCTTT. This encodes CASSDDGTNTEAFF.

The chain uses TRBV6-1 and TRBJ1-2; TRBD1 agrees at 8 bases. The CDR3 consists of 16 residues. The germline V gene encodes CDR1 MNHNS and CDR2 SASEGT. The J segment lost 4 bases and the V segment lost 3 bases, leaving 10 bases of the junction unmatched. The CDR3 sequence: CASSDASGGYSYGYTF. CDR3 DNA: TGTGCCAGCAGTGACGCCTCAGGGGGCTATAGCTATGGCTACACCTTC.

The CDR3 DNA follows: TGTGCCAGCGGTAGGACAGGACCCAATTCACCCCTCCACTTT. Translating it yields CASGRTGPNSPLHF. The chain joins TRBV12-3 or TRBV12-4 to TRBJ1-6, with 7 bases fitting TRBD1. This CDR3 contains 14 residues. V was clipped by 8 bases and J by 7 bases; unmatched bases: 8.